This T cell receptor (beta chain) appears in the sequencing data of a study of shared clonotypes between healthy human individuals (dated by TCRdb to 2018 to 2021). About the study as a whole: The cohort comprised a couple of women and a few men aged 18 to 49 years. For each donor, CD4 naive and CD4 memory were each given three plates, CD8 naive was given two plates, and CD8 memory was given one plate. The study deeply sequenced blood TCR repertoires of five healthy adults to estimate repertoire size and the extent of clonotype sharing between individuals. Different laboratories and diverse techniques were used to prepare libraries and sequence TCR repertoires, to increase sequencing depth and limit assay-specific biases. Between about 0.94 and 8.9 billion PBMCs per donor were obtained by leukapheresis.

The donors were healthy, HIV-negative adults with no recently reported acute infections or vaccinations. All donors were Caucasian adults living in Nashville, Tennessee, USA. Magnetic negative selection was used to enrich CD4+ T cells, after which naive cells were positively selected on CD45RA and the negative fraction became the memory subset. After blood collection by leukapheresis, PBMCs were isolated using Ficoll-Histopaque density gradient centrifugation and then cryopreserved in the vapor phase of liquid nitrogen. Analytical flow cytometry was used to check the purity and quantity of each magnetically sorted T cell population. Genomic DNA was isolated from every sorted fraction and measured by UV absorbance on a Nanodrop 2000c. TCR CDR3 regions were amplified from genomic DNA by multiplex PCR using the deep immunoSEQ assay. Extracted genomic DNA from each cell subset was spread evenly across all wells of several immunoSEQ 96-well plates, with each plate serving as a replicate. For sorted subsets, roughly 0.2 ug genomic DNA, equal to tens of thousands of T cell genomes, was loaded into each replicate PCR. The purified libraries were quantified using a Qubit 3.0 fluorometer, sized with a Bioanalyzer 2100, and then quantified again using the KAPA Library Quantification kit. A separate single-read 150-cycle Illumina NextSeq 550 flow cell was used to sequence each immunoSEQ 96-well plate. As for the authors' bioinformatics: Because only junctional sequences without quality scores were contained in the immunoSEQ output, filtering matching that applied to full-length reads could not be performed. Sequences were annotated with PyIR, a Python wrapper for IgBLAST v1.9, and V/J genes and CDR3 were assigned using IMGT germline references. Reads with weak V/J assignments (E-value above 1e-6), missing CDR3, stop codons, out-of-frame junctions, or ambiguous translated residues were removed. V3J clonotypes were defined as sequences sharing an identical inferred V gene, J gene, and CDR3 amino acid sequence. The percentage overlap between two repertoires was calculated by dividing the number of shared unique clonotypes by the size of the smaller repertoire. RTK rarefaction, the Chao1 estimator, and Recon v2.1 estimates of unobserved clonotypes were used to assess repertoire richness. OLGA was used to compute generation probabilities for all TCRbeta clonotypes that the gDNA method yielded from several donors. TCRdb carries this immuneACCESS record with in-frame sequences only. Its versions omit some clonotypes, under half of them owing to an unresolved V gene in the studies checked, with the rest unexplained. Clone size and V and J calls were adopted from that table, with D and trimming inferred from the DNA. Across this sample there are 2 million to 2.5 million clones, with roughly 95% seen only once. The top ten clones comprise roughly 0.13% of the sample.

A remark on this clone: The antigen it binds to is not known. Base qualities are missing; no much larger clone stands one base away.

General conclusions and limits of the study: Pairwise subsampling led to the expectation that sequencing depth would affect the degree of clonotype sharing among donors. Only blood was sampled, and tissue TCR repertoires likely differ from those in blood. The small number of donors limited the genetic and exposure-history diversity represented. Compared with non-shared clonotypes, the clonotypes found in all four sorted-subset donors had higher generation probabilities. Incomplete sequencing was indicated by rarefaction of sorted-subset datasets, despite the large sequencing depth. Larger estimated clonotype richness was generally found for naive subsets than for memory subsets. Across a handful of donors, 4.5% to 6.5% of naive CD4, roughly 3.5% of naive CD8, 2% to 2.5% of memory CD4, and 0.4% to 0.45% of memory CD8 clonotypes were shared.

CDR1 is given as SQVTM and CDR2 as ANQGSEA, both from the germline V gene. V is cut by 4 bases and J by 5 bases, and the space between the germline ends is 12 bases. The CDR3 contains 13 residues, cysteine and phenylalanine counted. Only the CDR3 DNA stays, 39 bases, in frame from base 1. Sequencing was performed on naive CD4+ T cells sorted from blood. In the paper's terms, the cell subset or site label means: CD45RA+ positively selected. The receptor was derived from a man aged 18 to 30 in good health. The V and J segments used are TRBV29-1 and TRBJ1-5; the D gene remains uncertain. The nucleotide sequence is TGCAGCGTTGCTGATCTGTGGGATCAGCCCCAGCATTTT. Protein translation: CSVADLWDQPQHF.